Shown below are 8 T cell receptor beta chains from a single sample sequenced in a study of blood T cell repertoires in COVID-19. The table came from immunoSEQ multiplex PCR; TCRdb's copy has only in-frame clones and leaves some out. The sample includes more than 150,000 clones, 80% to 90% of them seen just once. Source material: peripheral blood. These receptors originate from a woman aged 80 or over with COVID-19, enrolled during active disease.

The chain employs TRBV28 and TRBJ1-1; 11 bases line up with TRBD1. From germline, CDR1 is MDHEN and CDR2 SYDVKM. There are 18 residues in the CDR3. J lost 5 bases, V lost 0 bases, and 11 bases had no gene match. The CDR3 DNA follows: TGTGCCAGCAGTTTATGGACTACTGGACAGGGGGCTGGGACTGAAGCTTTCTTT. Translated, it gives CASSLWTTGQGAGTEAFF.

The V call is TRBV4-3, the J call TRBJ2-2, with D possibly TRBD2 on 7 matching bases. CDR3 length equals 19 residues. The V gene lost 0 bases and the J gene lost 4 bases, with 21 bases spanning the gap. Germline lookup yields CDR1 LGHNA and CDR2 YSLEER. CDR3 nucleotides: TGCGCCAGCAGCCAAGATGTGGGGGGGCCCCTAGGGAGCACCGGGGAGCTGTTTTTT. It yields the protein CASSQDVGGPLGSTGELFF.

The chain couples TRBV11-3 to TRBJ1-2; weak D call: TRBD1 (5 bases). Trimming shortened V by 3 bases and J by 0 bases, and 8 bases separated the two germline ends. The germline V gene encodes CDR1 SGHNT and CDR2 YENEEA. This CDR3 spans 14 amino acids. CDR3 in DNA: TGTGCCAGCAGCTTGGGCAGGGCTAACTATGGCTACACCTTC. It specifies CASSLGRANYGYTF.

This chain uses TRBV27 with TRBJ2-1; a possible D gene is TRBD2 (5 bases). Germline V gene sequence: CDR1 MNHEY, CDR2 SMNVEV (reference sequence). This CDR3 contains 14 residues. V gave up 3 bases and J gave up 1 base, with 7 bases separating them. The CDR3 coding sequence is TGTGCCAGCAGTTTTCGGGGATCCTACAATGAGCAGTTCTTC. Translation: CASSFRGSYNEQFF.

The chain combines TRBV12-5 with TRBJ2-3; TRBD1 agrees at 11 bases. Germline trimming cut 1 base from V and 2 bases from J; bases unmatched to any gene: 2. This CDR3 has 16 amino acids. CDR1 is LGHNT, CDR2 FRNRAP, per germline. As DNA, the CDR3 is TGTGCTAGTGGTTTGGGGACAGGGGGCCACACAGATACGCAGTATTTT. This encodes CASGLGTGGHTDTQYF. The whole variable domain, filled in from reference TRBV12-5 and TRBJ2-3, reads DARVTQTPRHKVTEMGQEVTMRCQPILGHNTVFWYRQTMMQGLELLAYFRNRAPLDDSGMPKDRFSAEMPDATLATLKIQPSEPRDSAVYFCASGLGTGGHTDTQYFGPGTRLTVL.

This chain links TRBV2 with TRBJ2-3; 8 bases line up with TRBD2. Per the germline V gene, CDR1 is SNHLY and CDR2 is FYNNEI. This CDR3 has 13 amino acids. V was clipped by 4 bases and J by 6 bases; unmatched bases: 3. CDR3 sequence (DNA): TGTGCCAGCAGTGCCAGACTAGCGGATACGCAGTATTTT. Its translation is CASSARLADTQYF.

The chain has TRBV9 and TRBJ1-2; TRBD1 aligns across 10 bases. This CDR3 contains 13 residues. Trimming removed 6 bases from V and 8 bases from J; junction bases left unmatched: 7. Germline-derived CDR1 and CDR2 are SGDLS and YYNGEE. The CDR3 here is CASTMTGGYGYTF. The CDR3 region has the DNA TGTGCCAGCACTATGACAGGGGGCTACGGCTACACCTTC.

The chain uses TRBV3-1 (or the pseudogene TRBV3-2) and TRBJ1-3; D is unresolved. V lost 3 bases, J lost 2 bases, and 14 bases lay in between. The CDR3 is 16 amino acids. Per the germline V gene, CDR1 is LGHDT and CDR2 is YNNKEL (reference sequence). The CDR3 sequence is CASSQVDTAPGNTIYF. CDR3 nucleotides: TGTGCCAGCAGCCAGGTTGACACGGCCCCTGGAAACACCATATATTTT.